Below are 16 T cell receptor beta chains sequenced from a single sample in a study of blood T cell repertoires in COVID-19. Clones were sequenced by immunoSEQ multiplex PCR, and TCRdb holds only the in-frame ones, with some missing. The sample lists roughly 180,000 clones, about 75% occurring once. The sequencing sample was made of peripheral blood. The receptors come from a woman aged 45-65 years with active or convalescent COVID-19.

CDR3 residues: CASSFCIQYF. CDR3 sequence (DNA): TGTGCCAGCAGCTTCTGCATTCAGTACTTC. The chain combines TRBV7-3 with TRBJ2-4; D not certain. This CDR3 contains 10 residues. In germline, CDR1 is SGHTA, CDR2 FQGTGA. Trimming removed 3 bases from V and 9 bases from J, with 3 bases in between. The whole variable domain, remainder taken from reference TRBV7-3 and TRBJ2-4, is GAGVSQTPSNKVTEKGKYVELRCDPISGHTALYWYRQSLGQGPEFLIYFQGTGAADDSGLPNDRFFAVRPEGSVSTLKIQRTERGDSAVYLCASSFCIQYFGAGTRLSVL.

The gene calls are TRBV27 and TRBJ1-1; 7 nucleotides agree with TRBD1. The CDR3 consists of 15 residues. Germline V gives CDR1 MNHEY, CDR2 SMNVEV (reference sequence). The V segment lost 5 bases and the J segment 0 bases; nucleotides outside the gene matches: 6. The CDR3 protein is CASSPSTGLNTEAFF. DNA for the CDR3: TGTGCCAGCAGTCCTTCGACAGGGCTGAACACTGAAGCTTTCTTT.

The chain has TRBV3-1 (or the pseudogene TRBV3-2) and TRBJ1-5, with a tentative D call TRBD1 (6 bases). V dropped 8 bases and J dropped 6 bases, with 11 bases sitting between them. The CDR3 is 12 residues long. CDR1 and CDR2 (germline): LGHDT, YNNKEL (reference sequence). The CDR3 coding sequence is TGTGCCAGCCAAACCAGGGGTCAGCCCCAGCATTTT. It yields the protein CASQTRGQPQHF.

The rearrangement uses TRBV7-2 and TRBJ2-1; 14 nucleotides agree with TRBD2. The length of the CDR3 is 16 residues. The germline gives CDR1 SGHTA, CDR2 FQGNSA. J lost 8 bases, V lost 5 bases, and 8 bases had no gene match. The CDR3 loop reads CASSPKGLAGGYEQFF. CDR3 nucleotide sequence: TGTGCCAGCAGCCCCAAAGGACTAGCGGGGGGTTATGAGCAGTTCTTC.

The V and J genes are TRBV18 and TRBJ1-2, with D perhaps TRBD1 (6 bases). Germline assignment: CDR1 KGHSH and CDR2 LQKENI. CDR3 length: 18 residues. Trimming cost V 1 base and J 6 bases, with 24 bases left between them. The CDR3 spells CASSPLVIWGGVVDGYTF. CDR3 nucleotide sequence: TGTGCCAGCTCACCACTTGTGATATGGGGGGGCGTAGTAGATGGCTACACCTTC.

The chain employs TRBV30 and TRBJ2-1; D is perhaps TRBD1 (5 bases). The CDR3 loop spans 12 amino acids. V lost 2 bases and J 5 bases, leaving 7 bases between the germline ends. The germline CDR1 and CDR2 sequences are GTSNPN and SVGIG (reference sequence). For the CDR3, the DNA is TGTGCCTGGAGTAGACAGCACAATGAGCAGTTCTTC. Amino acids: CAWSRQHNEQFF.

DNA for the CDR3: TGTGCCAGCAGCTTTAGGGGACGGGACAGTGCCTCACCCCTCCACTTT. It yields the protein CASSFRGRDSASPLHF. This chain uses TRBV7-2 with TRBJ1-6, with 7 positions matching TRBD1. The ends lost 3 bases at V and 10 bases at J; junction bases unmatched: 12. CDR1 and CDR2 (germline): SGHTA, FQGNSA. The CDR3 is 16 amino acids. The variable domain in full, with the rest retrieved from reference TRBV7-2 and TRBJ1-6, is GAGVSQSPSNKVTEKGKDVELRCDPISGHTALYWYRQSLGQGLEFLIYFQGNSAPDKSGLPSDRFSAERTGGSVSTLTIQRTQQEDSAVYLCASSFRGRDSASPLHFGNGTRLTVT.

The chain is built from TRBV28 and TRBJ1-4, with 7 bases matching TRBD1. V lost 5 bases to trimming and J lost 7 bases; unmatched junction nucleotides: 13. CDR1 is MDHEN and CDR2 is SYDVKM in the germline V gene. The CDR3 loop spans 16 amino acids. The CDR3 here is CASSLTDRAGGEKLFF. For the CDR3, the DNA is TGTGCCAGCAGTCTGACAGACAGGGCCGGGGGTGAAAAACTGTTTTTT.

V usage is TRBV19 and J usage is TRBJ1-1; 10 bases line up with TRBD1. This CDR3 is built from 13 residues. Germline loops: CDR1 LNHDA, CDR2 SQIVND (reference sequence). J was trimmed by 4 bases and V by 7 bases; bases with no gene match: 3. CDR3 region: CASKRTGGTEAFF. CDR3 DNA: TGTGCCAGTAAACGGACAGGGGGCACTGAAGCTTTCTTT. The full variable domain, its missing parts supplied by reference TRBV19 and TRBJ1-1, is DGGITQSPKYLFRKEGQNVTLSCEQNLNHDAMYWYRQDPGQGLRLIYYSQIVNDFQKGDIAEGYSVSREKKESFPLTVTSAQKNPTAFYLCASKRTGGTEAFFGQGTRLTVV.

The chain uses TRBV19 and TRBJ2-1; TRBD1 aligns across 8 bases. V lost 9 bases and J lost 0; bases outside the gene matches: 7. CDR3 length equals 15 residues. Germline V lookup: CDR1 LNHDA, CDR2 SQIVND (reference sequence). CDR3 nucleotide sequence: TGTGCCAGCAGGACAGGGCAAAACTCCTACAATGAGCAGTTCTTC. It translates to CASRTGQNSYNEQFF.

The V gene is TRBV6-1, the J gene TRBJ2-1; 13 bases fit TRBD2. This CDR3 spans 16 amino acids. V was clipped by 4 bases and J by 5 bases; unmatched bases: 5. Germline CDR1 MNHNS, CDR2 SASEGT. The CDR3 region is CASSGRTSGGNNEQFF. CDR3 in DNA: TGTGCCAGCAGTGGGCGGACTAGCGGGGGTAACAATGAGCAGTTCTTC.

The chain links TRBV3-1 (or the pseudogene TRBV3-2) to TRBJ1-5; TRBD1 might be the D (5 bases). CDR3 length: 15 residues. Germline V gene lookup returns CDR1 LGHDT and CDR2 YNNKEL (reference sequence). Between the trimmed V and J ends, which lost 0 bases and 5 bases, there was a span of 11 bases. CDR3 DNA sequence: TGTGCCAGCAGCCAAGACGCGGGGGGTCATCAGCCCCAGCATTTT. Protein sequence: CASSQDAGGHQPQHF.

This clone appeared a few times. The chain links TRBV18 to TRBJ2-2; D is perhaps TRBD1 (7 bases). Between the trimmed V and J ends, which lost 2 bases and 6 bases, there was a span of 13 bases. Germline V CDR1 and CDR2: KGHSH, LQKENI. The CDR3 has 15 amino acids. The CDR3 DNA sequence: TGTGCCAGCTCACCAAGAACAGGGGAGGCCGGGGAGCTGTTTTTT. It yields the protein CASSPRTGEAGELFF.

The chain couples TRBV7-3 to TRBJ2-1; D is possibly TRBD2 (5 bases). The V gene lost 0 bases and the J gene lost 4 bases, with 10 bases spanning the gap. This CDR3 has 15 amino acids. CDR1 SGHTA and CDR2 FQGTGA come from the germline V gene. The CDR3 sequence is CASSLTPAAYNEQFF. The DNA of the CDR3 is TGTGCCAGCAGCTTAACCCCAGCGGCTTACAATGAGCAGTTCTTC.

In this sample, this clone turned up a few times. The J gene is TRBJ2-1, the V gene TRBV6-6; 13 nucleotides agree with TRBD2. Germline V gene data show CDR1 as MNHNY and CDR2 as SVGAGI (reference sequence). V dropped 4 bases and J dropped 6; count of bases not matched to a gene: 6. The length of the CDR3 is 16 residues. In DNA form, the CDR3 reads TGTGCCAGCAGTTTCTCTACTAGCGGGGGGGCCAATGAGCAGTTCTTC. Protein: CASSFSTSGGANEQFF.

This chain connects TRBV6-5 to TRBJ2-7; TRBD2 aligns across 14 bases. The germline V gene encodes CDR1 MNHEY and CDR2 SVGAGI. V was pared by 10 bases and J by 6 bases, with 8 bases of the junction left unmatched. The CDR3 runs to 14 residues. The CDR3 region has the DNA TGTGCCACTTCGGGACTAGCGGGAGTAGGCGAGCAGTACTTC. Amino acid sequence: CATSGLAGVGEQYF.